Listed below are T cell receptor beta chains from one sample, sequenced in a study of shared clonotypes between healthy human individuals. Assay: immunoSEQ multiplex PCR; the TCRdb copy retains only in-frame clones and omits some. Of about 2.1 million clones listed, just under 95% were seen once; the top ten hold around 1.7%. The sequencing input was naive CD8+ T cells from PBMCs. The receptors come from a man aged 18 to 29 in good health. Some clones in this sample may be carry-over from other donors' samples. The CDR3 runs from the conserved cysteine through the conserved F or W.

V: TRBV19
CDR3: CASSDYSGTADGYTF

V: TRBV28
CDR3: CASSSRTSGIVFIGRETQYF

V: TRBV7-9
CDR3: CASSRPRGATEAFF

V: TRBV29-1
CDR3: CSVEGEGGELFF

V: TRBV6-1
CDR3: CASTSDRTGANVLTF

V: TRBV19
CDR3: CASSFLTGTNYGYTF

V: TRBV2
CDR3: CASSSPGPLIPGQYF

V: TRBV9
CDR3: CASSRGGDRNEQFF

V: TRBV28
CDR3: CASTATGWNTEAFF

V: TRBV7-2
CDR3: CASSLGGDEQYF

V: TRBV2
CDR3: CASSEWGEDYGYTF

V: TRBV27
CDR3: CASSSRVGYGYTF

V: TRBV6-5
CDR3: CASSPRGGSYEQYF

V: TRBV4-1
CDR3: CASSQGVPTSQPQHF

V: TRBV28
CDR3: CASSLSAGLADQETQYF

V: TRBV4-2
CDR3: CASSQVGLPNTEAFF

V: TRBV28
CDR3: CASRRDRGEQYF

V: TRBV27
CDR3: CASSLGGIIGNQPQHF

V: TRBV27
CDR3: CASSRPGLAHRSGSNEQFF

V: TRBV19
CDR3: CASSGRDWIPLWLTF

V: TRBV5-6
CDR3: CASSLGTLGEQYF

V: TRBV15
CDR3: CATRDRPSGANVLTF

V: TRBV28
CDR3: CASRRLAGRETQYF

V: TRBV27
CDR3: CASSLLRAPHEQFF

V: TRBV11-1
CDR3: CASSLVSAYSSYNEQFF

V: TRBV7-9
CDR3: CASSPRQGRKPQETQYF

V: TRBV19
CDR3: CASRDRVDYGYTF

V: TRBV7-6
CDR3: CASSHKREGLWNTQYF

V: TRBV9
CDR3: CASSVGIGQTNTEAFF

V: TRBV11-2
CDR3: CASSSARGEETQYF

V: TRBV20-1
CDR3: CSAPPNEQFF

V: TRBV9
CDR3: CASSHSGRASYNEQFF

V: TRBV5-1
CDR3: CASSPIPGISSGNTIYF

V: TRBV9
CDR3: CASAPPPGLGYYGYTF